This record covers a single T cell receptor (beta chain). What it binds is not known. Naive-designated CD8 cells lacked CD45RO, were positively enriched for CCR7, and omitted terminally differentiated effector memory CD45RA+ cells. This sample is part of a study of shared clonotypes between healthy human individuals. Study-level results: Among non-shared clonotypes, generation probabilities were lower than among those shared by all four donors.

The germline V gene encodes CDR1 SGHNT and CDR2 YYREEE (reference sequence). The CDR3 consists of 14 residues. Losses at the gene ends were 3 bases for V and 7 bases for J; bases not matched to a gene: 9. TCRdb's table, derived via immunoSEQ multiplex PCR, lists solely in-frame clones and lacks some. The table shows 1.5 million to 2.5 million clones, with over 85% occurring only once. V gene TRBV5-4 combines with J gene TRBJ2-7; 8 positions agree with TRBD2. Sequencing input: naive CD8+ T cells sorted from blood. The TCR comes from a man younger than 35 in good health. The CDR3, as DNA: TGTGCCAGCAGCTCGGGGGGGTCCCACTGGGAGCAGTACTTC. Residues: CASSSGGSHWEQYF.